This TCR beta chain was identified during a study of siplizumab effects on memory and regulatory T cells. General study results and limits: Naive T cells appeared more varied than memory cells and looked like key alloresponse contributors. Controls showed an average of about 27% Treg-derived mappable alloreactive CD4+ clones, while siplizumab showed approximately 69%. Whether the proliferating Tregs (from siplizumab cultures) were suppressive was not confirmed.

A single count supports this clone. The antigen remains undetermined. In the same sample, other DNA sequences code for this CDR3. Germline CDR1 and CDR2: MGHDK and SYGVNS. Trimming left V 5 bases short and J 1 base short, with 3 bases between. CDR3 length: 13 amino acids. The study assayed 90,000 to 100,000 TCR templates per sample. This table comes from immunoSEQ multiplex PCR, and its TCRdb copy is limited to in-frame clones, with some not included. The sample lists about 87,000 clones; about 90% were seen once. Sequencing was performed on CD4+ T cells sorted from blood. The clonotype was recovered from a human donor in good health. The chain combines TRBV25-1 with TRBJ2-6, with D unresolved. This CDR3 is CASSHSGANVLTF. The CDR3 DNA sequence: TGTGCCAGCAGTCATTCTGGGGCCAACGTCCTGACTTTC.